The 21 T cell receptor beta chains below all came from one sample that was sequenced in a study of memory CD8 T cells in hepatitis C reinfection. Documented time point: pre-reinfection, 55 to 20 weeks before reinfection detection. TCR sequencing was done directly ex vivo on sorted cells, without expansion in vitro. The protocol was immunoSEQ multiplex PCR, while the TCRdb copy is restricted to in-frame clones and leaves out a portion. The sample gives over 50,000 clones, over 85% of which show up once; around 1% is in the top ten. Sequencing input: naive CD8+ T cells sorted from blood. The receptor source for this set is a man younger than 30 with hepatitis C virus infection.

The CDR3 loop reads CAWRPGQGNNEQFF. The CDR3 DNA follows: TGTGCCTGGAGGCCGGGACAGGGAAACAATGAGCAGTTCTTC. The chain carries TRBV30 and TRBJ2-1; 9 bases fit TRBD1. The V gene's germline CDR1 is GTSNPN and CDR2 SVGIG (reference sequence). With 3 bases clipped from V and 5 bases from J, the junction kept 5 bases outside the gene matches. This CDR3 region has 14 residues.

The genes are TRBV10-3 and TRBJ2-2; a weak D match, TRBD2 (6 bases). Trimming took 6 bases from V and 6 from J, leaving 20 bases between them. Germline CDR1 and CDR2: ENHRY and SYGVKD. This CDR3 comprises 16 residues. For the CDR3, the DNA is TGTGCCATCAGCCTGGGACTCGGGGAGTGGGCCGGGGAGCTGTTTTTT. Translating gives CAISLGLGEWAGELFF.

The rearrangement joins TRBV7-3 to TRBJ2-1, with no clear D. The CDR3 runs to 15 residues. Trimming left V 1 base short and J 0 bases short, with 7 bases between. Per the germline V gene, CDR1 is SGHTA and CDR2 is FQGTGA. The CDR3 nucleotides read TGTGCCAGCAGCTTAAAATTAGCCTCCTACAATGAGCAGTTCTTC. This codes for CASSLKLASYNEQFF.

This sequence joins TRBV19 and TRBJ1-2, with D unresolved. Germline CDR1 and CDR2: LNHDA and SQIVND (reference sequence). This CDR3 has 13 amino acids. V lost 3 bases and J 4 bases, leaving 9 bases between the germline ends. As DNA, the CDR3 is TGTGCCAGTAGTATCGGAGGTTCCTATGGCTACACCTTC. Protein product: CASSIGGSYGYTF.

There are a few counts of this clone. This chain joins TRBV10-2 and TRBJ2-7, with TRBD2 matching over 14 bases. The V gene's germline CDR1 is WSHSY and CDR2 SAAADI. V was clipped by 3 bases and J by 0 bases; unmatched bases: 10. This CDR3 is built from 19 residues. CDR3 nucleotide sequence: TGCGCCAGCAGTGACCTATTGGGGACTAGCGGGAGTCTCTCCTACGAGCAGTACTTC. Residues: CASSDLLGTSGSLSYEQYF.

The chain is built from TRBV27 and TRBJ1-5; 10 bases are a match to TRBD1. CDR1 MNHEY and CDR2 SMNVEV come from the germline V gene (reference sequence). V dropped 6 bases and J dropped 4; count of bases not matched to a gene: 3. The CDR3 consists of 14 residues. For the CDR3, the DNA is TGTGCCAGCAGGGGACAGGGGATTAATCAGCCCCAGCATTTT. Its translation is CASRGQGINQPQHF.

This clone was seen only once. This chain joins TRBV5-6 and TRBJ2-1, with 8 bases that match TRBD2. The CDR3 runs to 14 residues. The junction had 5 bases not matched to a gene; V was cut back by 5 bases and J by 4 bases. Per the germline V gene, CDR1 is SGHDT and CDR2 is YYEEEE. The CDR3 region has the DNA TGTGCCAGCAGGGAGCGGGGGATGTACAATGAGCAGTTCTTC. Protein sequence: CASRERGMYNEQFF.

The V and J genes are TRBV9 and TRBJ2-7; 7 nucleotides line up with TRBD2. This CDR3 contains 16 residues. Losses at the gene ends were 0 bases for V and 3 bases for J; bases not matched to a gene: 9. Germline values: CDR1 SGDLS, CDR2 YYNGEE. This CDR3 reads CASSVAASGNHYEQYF. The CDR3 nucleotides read TGTGCCAGCAGCGTAGCCGCTAGCGGTAATCACTACGAGCAGTACTTC. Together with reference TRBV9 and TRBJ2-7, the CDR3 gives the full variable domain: DSGVTQTPKHLITATGQRVTLRCSPRSGDLSVYWYQQSLDQGLQFLIQYYNGEERAKGNILERFSAQQFPDLHSELNLSSLELGDSALYFCASSVAASGNHYEQYFGPGTRLTVT.

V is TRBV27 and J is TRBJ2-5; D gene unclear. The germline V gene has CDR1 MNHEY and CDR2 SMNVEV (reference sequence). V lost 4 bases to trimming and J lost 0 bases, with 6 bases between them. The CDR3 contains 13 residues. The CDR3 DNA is TGTGCCAGCAGTTCCCAGTACCAAGAGACCCAGTACTTC. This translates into CASSSQYQETQYF.

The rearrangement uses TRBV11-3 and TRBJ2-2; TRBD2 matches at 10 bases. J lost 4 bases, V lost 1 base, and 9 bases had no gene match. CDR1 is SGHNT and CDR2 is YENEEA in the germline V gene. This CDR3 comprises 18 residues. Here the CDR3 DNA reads TGTGCCAGCAGCTTAGCCATTCTAGCGGGAGAGGGCACCGGGGAGCTGTTTTTT. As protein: CASSLAILAGEGTGELFF. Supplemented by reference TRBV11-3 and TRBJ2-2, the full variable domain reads EAGVVQSPRYKIIEKKQPVAFWCNPISGHNTLYWYLQNLGQGPELLIRYENEEAVDDSQLPKDRFSAERLKGVDSTLKIQPAELGDSAVYLCASSLAILAGEGTGELFFGEGSRLTVL.

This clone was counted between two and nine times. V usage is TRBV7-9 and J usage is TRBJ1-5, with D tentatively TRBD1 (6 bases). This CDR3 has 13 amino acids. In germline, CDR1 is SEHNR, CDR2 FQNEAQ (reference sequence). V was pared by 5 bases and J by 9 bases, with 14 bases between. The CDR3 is CASSLGGLGPQHF. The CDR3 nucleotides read TGTGCCAGCAGCCTAGGGGGGCTGGGGCCCCAGCATTTT.

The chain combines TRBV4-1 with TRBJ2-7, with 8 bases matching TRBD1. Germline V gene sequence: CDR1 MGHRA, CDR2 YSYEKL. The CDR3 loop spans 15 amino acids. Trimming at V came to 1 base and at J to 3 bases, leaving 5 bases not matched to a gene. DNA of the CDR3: TGCGCCAGCAGCCAAGGAGCAGGGGGCGGCTACGAGCAGTACTTC. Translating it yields CASSQGAGGGYEQYF.

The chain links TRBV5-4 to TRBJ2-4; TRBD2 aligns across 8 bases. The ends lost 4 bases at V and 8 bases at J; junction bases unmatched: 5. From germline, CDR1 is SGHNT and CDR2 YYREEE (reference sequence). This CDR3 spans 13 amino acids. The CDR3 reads CASSLPGGDIQYF. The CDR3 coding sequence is TGTGCCAGCAGCCTCCCGGGGGGGGACATTCAGTACTTC.

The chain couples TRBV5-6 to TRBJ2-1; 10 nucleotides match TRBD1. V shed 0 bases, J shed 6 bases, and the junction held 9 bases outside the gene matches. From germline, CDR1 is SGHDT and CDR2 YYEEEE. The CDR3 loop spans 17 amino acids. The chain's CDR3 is CASSLAVGQGIFNEQFF. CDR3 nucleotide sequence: TGTGCCAGCAGCTTGGCCGTGGGACAGGGGATCTTCAATGAGCAGTTCTTC. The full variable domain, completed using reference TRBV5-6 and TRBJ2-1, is DAGVTQSPTHLIKTRGQQVTLRCSPKSGHDTVSWYQQALGQGPQFIFQYYEEEERQRGNFPDRFSGHQFPNYSSELNVNALLLGDSALYLCASSLAVGQGIFNEQFFGPGTRLTVL.

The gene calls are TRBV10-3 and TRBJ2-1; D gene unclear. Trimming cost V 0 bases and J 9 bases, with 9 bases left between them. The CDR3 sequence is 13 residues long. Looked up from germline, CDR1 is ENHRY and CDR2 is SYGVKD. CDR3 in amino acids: CAISESVVSEQFF. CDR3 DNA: TGTGCCATCAGTGAGTCAGTGGTTAGTGAGCAGTTCTTC.

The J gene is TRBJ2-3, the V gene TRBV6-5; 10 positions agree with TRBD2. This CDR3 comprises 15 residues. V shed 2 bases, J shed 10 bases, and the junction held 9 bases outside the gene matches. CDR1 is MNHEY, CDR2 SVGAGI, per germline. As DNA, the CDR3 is TGTGCCAGCAGTTACGGGGTAGCGGGGGGCCGTCCGCAGTATTTT. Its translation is CASSYGVAGGRPQYF.

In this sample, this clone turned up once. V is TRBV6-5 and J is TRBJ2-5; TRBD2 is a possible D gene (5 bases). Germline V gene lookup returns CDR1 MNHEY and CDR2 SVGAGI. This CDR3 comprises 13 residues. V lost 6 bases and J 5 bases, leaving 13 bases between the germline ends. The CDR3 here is CASSRGPGETQYF. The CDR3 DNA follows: TGTGCCAGCAGCCGCGGCCCGGGGGAGACCCAGTACTTC.

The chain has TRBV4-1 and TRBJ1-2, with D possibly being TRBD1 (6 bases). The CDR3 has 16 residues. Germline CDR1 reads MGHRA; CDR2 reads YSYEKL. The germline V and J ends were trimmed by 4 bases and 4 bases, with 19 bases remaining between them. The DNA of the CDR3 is TGCGCCAGCAGCCTTCCCCCGCTGACAGGAGTCTATGGCTACACCTTC. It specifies CASSLPPLTGVYGYTF.

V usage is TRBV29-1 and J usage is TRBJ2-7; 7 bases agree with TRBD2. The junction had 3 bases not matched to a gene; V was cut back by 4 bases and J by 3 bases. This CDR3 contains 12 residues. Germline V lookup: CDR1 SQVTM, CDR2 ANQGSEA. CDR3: CSVGTSGYEQYF. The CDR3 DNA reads TGCAGCGTTGGGACTAGTGGCTACGAGCAGTACTTC.

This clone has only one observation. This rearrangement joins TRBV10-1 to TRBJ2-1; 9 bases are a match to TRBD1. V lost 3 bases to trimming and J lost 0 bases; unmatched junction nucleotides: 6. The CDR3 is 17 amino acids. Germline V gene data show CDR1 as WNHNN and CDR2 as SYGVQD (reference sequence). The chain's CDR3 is CASSEPGTGSSYNEQFF. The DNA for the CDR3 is TGCGCCAGCAGTGAACCCGGGACAGGGAGCTCCTACAATGAGCAGTTCTTC.

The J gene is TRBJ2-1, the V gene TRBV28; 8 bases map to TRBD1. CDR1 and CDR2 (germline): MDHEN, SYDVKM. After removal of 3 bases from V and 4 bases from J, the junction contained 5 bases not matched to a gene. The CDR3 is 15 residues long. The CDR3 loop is CASSFIRGLYNEQFF. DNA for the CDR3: TGTGCCAGCAGTTTCATCAGGGGGCTATACAATGAGCAGTTCTTC.